Below, 12 T cell receptor beta chains from the same sample are listed, as sequenced in a study of blood T cell repertoires in COVID-19. The method was immunoSEQ multiplex PCR; TCRdb's version includes in-frame clones alone and lacks a portion of them. Altogether some 220,000 clones are present, 75% to 85% being singletons, with the ten largest covering 5% to 6.5%. Sequencing was carried out using peripheral blood. These TCRs come from a man aged 50-59 years with COVID-19, enrolled during active disease.

This chain uses TRBV2 with TRBJ1-6, with 7 positions matching TRBD1. The CDR3 extends over 15 amino acids. The V gene's germline CDR1 is SNHLY and CDR2 FYNNEI. After removal of 7 bases from V and 11 bases from J, the junction contained 14 bases not matched to a gene. CDR3 amino acids: CASTPMRQGGAPLHF. The CDR3 DNA is TGTGCCAGCACCCCTATGAGGCAGGGGGGCGCACCCCTCCACTTT. The complete variable domain, with remaining parts taken from reference TRBV2 and TRBJ1-6, reads EPEVTQTPSHQVTQMGQEVILRCVPISNHLYFYWYRQILGQKVEFLVSFYNNEISEKSEIFDDQFSVERPDGSNFTLKIRSTKLEDSAMYFCASTPMRQGGAPLHFGNGTRLTVT.

CDR3 sequence (DNA): TGTGCCAGCAGTGAAATCACAGGGGATTCGAAAATGATTGGTCAGCCCCAGCATTTT. As protein: CASSEITGDSKMIGQPQHF. The J gene is TRBJ1-5, the V gene TRBV6-1, with TRBD1 identical over 7 bases. The CDR3 covers 19 residues. Germline trimming cut 2 bases from V and 6 bases from J; bases unmatched to any gene: 19. CDR1 is MNHNS and CDR2 is SASEGT in the germline V gene.

This sequence joins TRBV7-2 and TRBJ2-3; no definite D call. Germline values: CDR1 SGHTA, CDR2 FQGNSA. This CDR3 is 13 amino acids long. V lost 4 bases to trimming and J lost 1 base, with 6 bases between them. The CDR3 nucleotides are TGTGCCAGCAGCTATCCGGGCACAGATACGCAGTATTTT. Amino acid sequence: CASSYPGTDTQYF.

The chain has TRBV6-6 and TRBJ1-1, with 8 bases aligning to TRBD1. The CDR3 consists of 14 residues. V was pared by 6 bases and J by 3 bases, with 6 bases of the junction left unmatched. Looked up from germline, CDR1 is MNHNY and CDR2 is SVGAGI (reference sequence). The CDR3 DNA is TGTGCCAGCAGCCTCGGACAGGGCCACACTGAAGCTTTCTTT. It yields the protein CASSLGQGHTEAFF.

The chain combines TRBV27 with TRBJ2-3, with D maybe TRBD2 (6 bases). Germline CDR1 and CDR2: MNHEY and SMNVEV (reference sequence). This CDR3 region has 13 residues. Trimming stripped 2 bases from V and 8 bases from J, with 11 bases between. The CDR3 DNA follows: TGTGCCAGCAGTTTAGACTGGGGAGGTACGCAGTATTTT. It specifies CASSLDWGGTQYF.

This clone has just a few counts. The gene calls are TRBV2 and TRBJ2-2, with TRBD1 as a possible D gene (6 bases). The CDR3 is made up of 14 amino acids. Germline V gives CDR1 SNHLY, CDR2 FYNNEI. Trimming cost V 7 bases and J 3 bases, with 12 bases left between them. CDR3 residues: CASIQGRDTGELFF. The CDR3 DNA reads as TGTGCCAGCATACAGGGACGGGACACCGGGGAGCTGTTTTTT.

The chain recombines TRBV2 with TRBJ2-7; 8 bases map to TRBD2. In germline, CDR1 is SNHLY, CDR2 FYNNEI. The CDR3 spans 14 residues. V shed 5 bases and J 3 bases; nucleotides not matched to a gene: 6. The CDR3, as DNA: TGTGCCAGCAGTCCCCACGGGGGGGTCTACGAGCAGTACTTC. It codes for CASSPHGGVYEQYF.

The genes are TRBV9 and TRBJ2-7; TRBD1 might be the D (6 bases). The CDR3 is 13 amino acids. V was cut by 4 bases and J by 3 bases, with 11 bases left in between. CDR1 SGDLS and CDR2 YYNGEE come from the germline V gene. The CDR3 is CASSTGIGYEQYF. As DNA, the CDR3 is TGTGCCAGCAGCACAGGGATCGGCTACGAGCAGTACTTC.

A few counts support this clone. The chain employs TRBV4-1 and TRBJ1-2; 9 bases match TRBD1. Germline V gene data show CDR1 as MGHRA and CDR2 as YSYEKL. The CDR3 length is 15 residues. The junction had 8 bases not matched to a gene; V was cut back by 3 bases and J by 6 bases. CDR3 protein: CASSQLDRGDHGYTF. In DNA form, the CDR3 reads TGCGCCAGCAGCCAGCTTGACAGGGGGGACCATGGCTACACCTTC.

The chain recombines TRBV3-1 (or the pseudogene TRBV3-2) with TRBJ2-7; 8 bases are shared with TRBD2. CDR1 is LGHDT, CDR2 YNNKEL, per germline (reference sequence). The CDR3 is 13 residues long. Trimming took 7 bases from V and 6 from J; bases not matched to a gene: 8. The CDR3 region has the DNA TGTGCCAGCACCACGGGGGGGCCGTCCGAGCAGTACTTC. Its protein is CASTTGGPSEQYF.

The V and J genes are TRBV3-1 (or the pseudogene TRBV3-2) and TRBJ1-6, with 7 bases aligning to TRBD1. This CDR3 has 16 residues. The ends lost 0 bases at V and 7 bases at J; junction bases unmatched: 6. Germline values: CDR1 LGHDT, CDR2 YNNKEL (reference sequence). Here the CDR3 DNA reads TGTGCCAGCAGCCAAGAGGGGACAGCGTCGAATTCACCCCTCCACTTT. Amino acid sequence: CASSQEGTASNSPLHF.

This sequence joins TRBV27 and TRBJ2-7, with TRBD2 as a possible D gene (5 bases). The germline V and J ends were trimmed by 2 bases and 3 bases, with 11 bases remaining between them. The CDR3 runs 14 residues. Germline-derived CDR1 and CDR2 are MNHEY and SMNVEV (reference sequence). DNA for the CDR3: TGTGCCAGCAGTTTAAAGGGAGAGGACTACGAGCAGTACTTC. It is translated as CASSLKGEDYEQYF.